The 2 T cell receptor beta chains reported below all come from one sample, sequenced in a study of cytomegalovirus exposure and HLA in healthy donors. The PCR employed 60 Vbeta primers together with 13 Jbeta primers. Profiled with immunoSEQ multiplex PCR; TCRdb holds only in-frame clones, not every one. The sample records under 150,000 clones, around 77% being singletons. The sequenced sample was PBMCs. The receptors were gathered from a woman aged 45 to 65 in good health and CMV-seronegative.

This clone was detected only once. CDR3 loop: CASSQAARRLFF. The DNA of the CDR3 is TGTGCCAGCAGCCAAGCAGCGCGACGGCTGTTTTTT. This chain uses TRBV14 with TRBJ2-2; D is undetermined. Trimming cost V 1 base and J 13 bases, with 10 bases left between them. The CDR3 length is 12 residues. CDR1 is SGHDN, CDR2 FVKESK, per germline.

The gene calls are TRBV10-3 and TRBJ1-5, with a possible D match to TRBD1 (6 bases). V was trimmed by 3 bases and J by 1 base, leaving 10 bases between them. Germline CDR1 reads ENHRY; CDR2 reads SYGVKD. The CDR3 covers 15 residues. CDR3 sequence (DNA): TGTGCCATCAGTGAATACCAGGGGAGCAATCAGCCCCAGCATTTT. Its protein is CAISEYQGSNQPQHF.